One T cell receptor beta chain is described in this entry. The sample belongs to a study of control samples from healthy donors and cancer patients. The method was immunoSEQ multiplex PCR; TCRdb's version includes in-frame clones alone and lacks a portion of them. The sample has 70,000 or so clones, about 80% seen once. Sequenced input: blood. The receptor was derived from a man aged 50 to 59 in good health.

The CDR3 here is CASSQRGGLSHEKLFF. The DNA for the CDR3 is TGTGCCAGCAGCCAACGGGGGGGACTCTCGCATGAAAAACTGTTTTTT. This chain connects TRBV4-2 to TRBJ1-4; D may be TRBD1 (5 bases). CDR1 is LGHNA and CDR2 is YNFKEQ in the germline V gene. Trimming left V 2 bases short and J 6 bases short, with 16 bases between. The CDR3 length is 16 residues.